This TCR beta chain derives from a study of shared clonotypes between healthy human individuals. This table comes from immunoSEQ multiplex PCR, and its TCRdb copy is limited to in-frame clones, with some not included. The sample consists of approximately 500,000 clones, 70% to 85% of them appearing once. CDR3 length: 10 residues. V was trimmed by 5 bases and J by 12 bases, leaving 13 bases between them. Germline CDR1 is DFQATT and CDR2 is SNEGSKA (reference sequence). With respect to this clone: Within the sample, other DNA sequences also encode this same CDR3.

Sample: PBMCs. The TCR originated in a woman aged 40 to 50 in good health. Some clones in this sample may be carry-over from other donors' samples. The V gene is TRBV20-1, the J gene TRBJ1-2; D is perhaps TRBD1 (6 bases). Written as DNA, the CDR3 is TGCAGTGCTTTTGGAGGGGGTCACACCTTC. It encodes CSAFGGGHTF.